These T cell receptor beta chains were read from a single sample in a study of shared T cell receptors in the human thymus. Assay: immunoSEQ multiplex PCR; the TCRdb copy retains only in-frame clones and omits some. The table includes around 730,000 clones, 80% to 90% detected once. The same sample was also used in a study of human thymus T cells.

The sequenced sample consisted of thymocytes. These receptors were taken from a girl less than two years old with a congenital heart defect. Each CDR3 is given with its conserved first and last residue. The order of the fields is J gene, V gene, D gene, clone size, CDR3 protein, CDR3 DNA. A D gene is named only where the DNA matches it firmly. Clone size is stated in some rows and not others, as once, few, many or a class when expanded.

>TRBJ1-1|TRBV10-3|NA|NA
CASGRGTPMNTEAFF
TGTGCCTCGGGGAGGGGGACACCTATGAACACTGAAGCTTTCTTT
>TRBJ1-5|TRBV27|NA|NA
CASSLSRQWDNQPQHF
TGTGCCAGCAGTTTATCGAGACAGTGGGACAATCAGCCCCAGCATTTT
>TRBJ2-1|TRBV7-3|TRBD2|NA
CASSPGTSGGAERNEQFF
TGTGCCAGCAGCCCGGGGACTAGCGGGGGGGCAGAACGCAATGAGCAGTTCTTC
>TRBJ1-1|TRBV18|TRBD1|NA
CASSPSGTGMSWNTEAFF
TGTGCCAGCTCACCATCAGGGACAGGGATGAGTTGGAACACTGAAGCTTTCTTT
>TRBJ1-5|TRBV27|TRBD1|NA
CASSLLGTGGVSNQPQHF
TGTGCCAGCAGTTTATTGGGGACAGGGGGGGTAAGCAATCAGCCCCAGCATTTT
>TRBJ1-1|TRBV7-2|NA|NA
CASPILGGTEAFF
TGTGCCAGTCCAATTCTAGGGGGAACTGAAGCTTTCTTT
>TRBJ1-5|TRBV19|TRBD1|NA
CASSIIGEGANHQPQHF
TGTGCCAGTAGTATAATCGGTGAGGGGGCGAATCATCAGCCCCAGCATTTT
>TRBJ2-3|TRBV5-1|TRBD1|few
CASSPGQTRTDTQYF
TGCGCCAGCAGCCCGGGACAGACACGCACAGATACGCAGTATTTT
>TRBJ1-5|TRBV6-5|NA|NA
CATKRLVSNQPQHF
TGTGCCACCAAGAGATTAGTTAGCAATCAGCCCCAGCATTTT
>TRBJ1-1|TRBV2|NA|NA
CASRLSRDTEAFF
TGTGCCAGCAGACTAAGCAGGGACACTGAAGCTTTCTTT
>TRBJ2-5|TRBV18|TRBD2|NA
CASSAGLAPPWETQYF
TGTGCCAGCTCCGCTGGACTAGCTCCTCCTTGGGAGACCCAGTACTTC
>TRBJ1-6|TRBV5-1|NA|NA
CASSAVAGIVKEPLHF
TGCGCCAGCAGCGCGGTGGCAGGGATTGTTAAGGAACCCCTCCACTTT
>TRBJ2-1|TRBV6-4|NA|NA
CASSGLPRRGEQFF
TGTGCCAGCAGTGGTTTACCTCGACGGGGTGAGCAGTTCTTC
>TRBJ2-5|TRBV9|NA|NA
CASSALRAEGQETQYF
TGTGCCAGCAGCGCCTTGAGAGCGGAAGGGCAAGAGACCCAGTACTTC
>TRBJ2-5|TRBV5-6|TRBD1|NA
CASSLVQQGAEETQYF
TGTGCCAGCAGCTTGGTCCAACAGGGGGCTGAGGAGACCCAGTACTTC
>TRBJ1-1|TRBV5-5|TRBD1|NA
CASSLADREVRGTEAFF
TGTGCCAGCAGCTTGGCCGACAGGGAGGTGAGGGGCACTGAAGCTTTCTTT
>TRBJ1-1|TRBV9|TRBD1|NA
CASSSTGVSEAFF
TGTGCCAGCAGCTCTACAGGGGTTTCTGAAGCTTTCTTT
>TRBJ1-2|TRBV9|TRBD1|few
CASSAGQAMGYTF
TGTGCCAGCAGCGCGGGACAGGCGATGGGCTACACCTTC
>TRBJ1-5|TRBV2|NA|NA
CASSEARFSNQPQHF
TGTGCCAGCAGTGAAGCGAGATTCTCCAATCAGCCCCAGCATTTT
>TRBJ2-7|TRBV5-6|NA|NA
CASSLELVPYEQYF
TGTGCCAGCAGCTTGGAGCTAGTCCCCTACGAGCAGTACTTC
>TRBJ1-2|TRBV4-3|NA|NA
CASSQDSEPTLDRHYTF
TGCGCCAGCAGCCAAGATTCCGAGCCGACGCTGGACAGACACTACACCTTC
>TRBJ2-7|TRBV10-3|NA|NA
CAISVVRGLTNEQYF
TGTGCCATCAGTGTTGTAAGGGGGTTAACTAATGAGCAGTACTTC
>TRBJ1-1|TRBV10-1|NA|few
CASSESPAEGEAFF
TGCGCCAGCAGTGAGTCTCCGGCTGAGGGTGAAGCTTTCTTT
>TRBJ2-6|TRBV28|TRBD1|NA
CASSQGQGNRTGANVLTF
TGTGCCAGCAGTCAGGGACAGGGGAATAGGACTGGGGCCAACGTCCTGACTTTC
>TRBJ2-1|TRBV27|TRBD1|few
CASSRPHAGTEPTYNEQFF
TGTGCCAGCAGTCGTCCCCACGCCGGGACAGAGCCTACCTACAATGAGCAGTTCTTC